A selection of T cell receptor beta chains follows, all from one sample in a study of technical replicates of blood from a handful of donors. Produced via immunoSEQ multiplex PCR; TCRdb's table is partial and in-frame only. The sample lists more than 65,000 clones; around 97% were seen once. The sequencing sample was made of T cells isolated from PBMCs. The receptor set was obtained from a human donor in good health. CDR3s include the opening cysteine and the closing phenylalanine or tryptophan.

J gene: TRBJ2-7; V gene: TRBV28; CDR3 protein: CASTQLAGGPYEQYF
J gene: TRBJ1-2; V gene: TRBV4-1; CDR3 protein: CASSQDRQLYGYTF
J gene: TRBJ2-3; V gene: TRBV4-1; CDR3 protein: CASEGGQGATDTQYF
J gene: TRBJ2-5; V gene: TRBV12-2; CDR3 protein: CASRLAGCVREVETQYF
J gene: TRBJ2-7; V gene: TRBV10-3; CDR3 protein: CAISTTGSSYEQYF
J gene: TRBJ2-2; V gene: TRBV27; CDR3 protein: CASSFWGRTTGELFF
J gene: TRBJ1-1; V gene: TRBV28; CDR3 protein: CASSLMAGRYDTEAFF
J gene: TRBJ2-5; V gene: TRBV19; CDR3 protein: CATARDIHGETQYF
J gene: TRBJ2-3; V gene: TRBV6-5; CDR3 protein: CASSYSWTGAADTQYF
J gene: TRBJ1-1; V gene: TRBV6-1; CDR3 protein: CASSDSHRAEAFF